Shown below are 2 T cell receptor beta chains from a single sample sequenced in a study of T cell responses to AZD1222 COVID-19 vaccine. Some clones are missing from TCRdb's copy, which holds only in-frame ones; the method was immunoSEQ multiplex PCR. The sample has fewer than 200,000 clones, roughly 94% seen once; the top ten hold roughly 1.7%. The sequenced sample was peripheral blood, obtained 28 days after the second AZD1222 dose. These receptors were collected from an adult who received the AZD1222 COVID-19 vaccine.

J is TRBJ2-2 and V is TRBV30; 11 bases match TRBD2. The CDR3 spans 16 residues. The V and J ends lost 4 bases and 3 bases, in that order; junction bases with no gene match: 7. Germline V gene lookup returns CDR1 GTSNPN and CDR2 SVGIG (reference sequence). In nucleotides, the CDR3 is TGTGCCTGGAAGGGGCTAGCGGGAGGTGACACCGGGGAGCTGTTTTTT. This translates into CAWKGLAGGDTGELFF.

V and J are TRBV11-1 and TRBJ2-7; 11 bases are shared with TRBD1. Trimming removed 5 bases from V and 7 bases from J; junction bases left unmatched: 10. CDR3 length: 15 residues. Germline V gives CDR1 SGHAT, CDR2 FQDESV (reference sequence). CDR3 sequence (DNA): TGTGCCAGCAGCCCCGGACAGGGGGCATTGGAAGAGCAGTACTTC. Translated, it gives CASSPGQGALEEQYF.